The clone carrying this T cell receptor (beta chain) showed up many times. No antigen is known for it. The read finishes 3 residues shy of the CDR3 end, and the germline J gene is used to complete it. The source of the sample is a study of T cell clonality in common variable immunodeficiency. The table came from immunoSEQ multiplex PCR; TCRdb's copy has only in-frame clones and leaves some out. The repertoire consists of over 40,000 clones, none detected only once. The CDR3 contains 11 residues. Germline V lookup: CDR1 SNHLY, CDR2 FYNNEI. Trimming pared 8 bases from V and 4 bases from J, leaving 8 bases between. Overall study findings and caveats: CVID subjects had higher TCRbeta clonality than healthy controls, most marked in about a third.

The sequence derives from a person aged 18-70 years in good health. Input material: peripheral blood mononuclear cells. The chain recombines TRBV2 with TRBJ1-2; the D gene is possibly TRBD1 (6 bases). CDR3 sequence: CASGGIYGYTF. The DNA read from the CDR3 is TGTGCCAGCGGGGGCATCTATGGC.